These 21 T cell receptor beta chains originate from one sample sequenced in a study of beta chain features in type 1 diabetes. Study outcomes and limitations: People with Type 1 diabetes carried modestly yet significantly shorter TCRB CDR3s in all four CD4+ subsets.

The antigens of these receptors remain unknown. Sequenced material consisted of expressed TCRB transcripts (all of the isolated RNA was reverse transcribed). Profiling relied on immunoSEQ multiplex PCR, and the TCRdb table lists in-frame clones only, not all of them. The table shows 240,000 or so clones, with roughly 22% occurring only once. Sequences were obtained from naive CD4+ T cells from blood. The receptor source for this set is a middle-aged woman with type 1 diabetes.

The chain uses TRBV4-2 and TRBJ2-7; 7 bases are shared with TRBD1. The V segment lost 1 base and the J segment 2 bases; nucleotides outside the gene matches: 14. Germline V gene lookup returns CDR1 LGHNA and CDR2 YNFKEQ. The CDR3 covers 18 residues. The CDR3 spells CASSQVVPTGHSPYEQYF. CDR3 nucleotide sequence: TGTGCCAGCAGCCAAGTTGTCCCGACAGGGCATTCCCCCTACGAGCAGTACTTC.

V is TRBV4-2 and J is TRBJ2-1, with TRBD2 identical over 12 bases. CDR1 is LGHNA and CDR2 is YNFKEQ in the germline V gene. The trim removed 1 base at V and 6 bases at J, leaving 7 bases unmatched. The CDR3 is made up of 17 amino acids. The CDR3 nucleotides read TGTGCCAGCAGCCAAGCCTCCCTAGCGGGAGGGATCAATGAGCAGTTCTTC. Amino acid sequence: CASSQASLAGGINEQFF.

The chain employs TRBV6-5 and TRBJ2-7; D is perhaps TRBD2 (5 bases). The CDR3 has 14 residues. Germline-derived CDR1 and CDR2 are MNHEY and SVGAGI. V dropped 2 bases and J dropped 3 bases, with 11 bases sitting between them. CDR3 in DNA: TGTGCCAGCAGTTACGAGCTAGCCAGCTACGAGCAGTACTTC. Its protein product is CASSYELASYEQYF.

In this sample, this clone turned up a few times. This chain joins TRBV10-3 and TRBJ2-5; possible D gene TRBD1, 6 bases. Germline-derived CDR1 and CDR2 are ENHRY and SYGVKD. V dropped 8 bases and J dropped 5 bases, with 9 bases sitting between them. This CDR3 region has 11 residues. The CDR3 nucleotides read TGTGCCATCGGACAGACGGAGACCCAGTACTTC. It specifies CAIGQTETQYF.

CDR3 nucleotides: TGCAGCGCTCGGGACAGAGACTCCTCTGGGGCCAACGTCCTGACTTTC. This codes for CSARDRDSSGANVLTF. The chain has TRBV29-1 and TRBJ2-6; TRBD1 matches 7 bases. The junction had 9 bases not matched to a gene; V was cut back by 7 bases and J by 0 bases. The CDR3 extends over 16 amino acids. CDR1 and CDR2 (germline): SQVTM, ANQGSEA.

The CDR3 is CSVAGAGSGRATGELFF. The DNA of the CDR3 is TGCAGCGTTGCCGGGGCGGGTAGCGGGAGGGCCACCGGGGAGCTGTTTTTT. The chain couples TRBV29-1 to TRBJ2-2, with 11 bases fitting TRBD2. The length of the CDR3 is 17 residues. V lost 4 bases, J lost 4 bases, and 11 bases stayed unmatched. The germline gives CDR1 SQVTM, CDR2 ANQGSEA.

V is TRBV29-1 and J is TRBJ2-7, with TRBD2 matching over 8 bases. Trimming at V came to 7 bases and at J to 6 bases, leaving 11 bases not matched to a gene. This CDR3 spans 13 amino acids. Germline V gene sequence: CDR1 SQVTM, CDR2 ANQGSEA. In DNA, the CDR3 is TGCAGCGCATTCCTCGGGAGGGGAGGCGAGCAGTACTTC. Encoded protein: CSAFLGRGGEQYF.

This clone was detected only a few times. This rearrangement joins TRBV28 to TRBJ2-7; TRBD1 aligns across 7 bases. CDR3 length equals 14 residues. Germline trimming cut 5 bases from V and 2 bases from J; bases unmatched to any gene: 6. Per the germline V gene, CDR1 is MDHEN and CDR2 is SYDVKM. The CDR3 reads CASSPGTETYEQYF. The CDR3 bases are TGTGCCAGCAGTCCAGGGACAGAGACCTACGAGCAGTACTTC.

The genes are TRBV7-6 and TRBJ2-3; 7 bases agree with TRBD2. This CDR3 region has 15 residues. V was pared by 3 bases and J by 4 bases, with 7 bases of the junction left unmatched. Germline lookup yields CDR1 SGHVS and CDR2 FNYEAQ. The CDR3 loop reads CASSFLKREADTQYF. Written as DNA, the CDR3 is TGTGCCAGCAGCTTCCTCAAGCGGGAAGCAGATACGCAGTATTTT.

The rearrangement joins TRBV6-6 to TRBJ2-7, with TRBD2 as a possible D gene (5 bases). This CDR3 is built from 15 residues. Trimming removed 3 bases at V and 1 base at J, with 13 bases between. Germline V gene lookup returns CDR1 MNHNY and CDR2 SVGAGI (reference sequence). In DNA, the CDR3 is TGTGCCAGCAGTTATGCCGGGGATGCGTCCTACGAGCAGTACTTC. Its translation is CASSYAGDASYEQYF.

This chain joins TRBV4-1 and TRBJ2-4, with 9 bases that match TRBD2. This CDR3 has 18 amino acids. The ends lost 2 bases at V and 0 bases at J; junction bases unmatched: 8. Germline lookup yields CDR1 MGHRA and CDR2 YSYEKL. CDR3 amino acids: CASSQSGGTTLAKNIQYF. In nucleotides, the CDR3 is TGCGCCAGCAGCCAAAGCGGGGGGACGACCTTAGCCAAAAACATTCAGTACTTC.

This clone was found a few times. The chain has TRBV4-3 and TRBJ1-2; no reliable D call. V gave up 0 bases and J gave up 3 bases, with 17 bases separating them. Germline CDR1 reads LGHNA; CDR2 reads YSLEER. The CDR3 covers 17 residues. The CDR3 region has the DNA TGCGCCAGCAGCCAAGATGGAGGGCCCCTGGGTCACTATGGCTACACCTTC. Translating it yields CASSQDGGPLGHYGYTF.

This clone appeared a few times. The chain carries TRBV30 and TRBJ1-1; no definite D call. Trimming shortened V by 0 bases and J by 4 bases, and 9 bases separated the two germline ends. The germline gives CDR1 GTSNPN, CDR2 SVGIG (reference sequence). The CDR3 is 13 amino acids. CDR3 DNA sequence: TGTGCCTGGAGTGTACTTATTAGCACTGAAGCTTTCTTT. Its translation is CAWSVLISTEAFF.

This chain links TRBV4-3 with TRBJ1-2, with 9 bases aligning to TRBD1. Trimming took 4 bases from V and 2 from J; bases not matched to a gene: 5. The length of the CDR3 is 15 residues. Germline assignment: CDR1 LGHNA and CDR2 YSLEER. The CDR3 nucleotides read TGCGCCAGCAGCCCCGGACAGGGGATGAACTATGGCTACACCTTC. Residues: CASSPGQGMNYGYTF.

The J gene is TRBJ2-7, the V gene TRBV28, with D unresolved. V was trimmed by 3 bases and J by 1 base, leaving 10 bases between them. Looked up from germline, CDR1 is MDHEN and CDR2 is SYDVKM. CDR3 length: 14 amino acids. CDR3 in amino acids: CASSFSQASYEQYF. The CDR3 nucleotides read TGTGCCAGCAGTTTTTCCCAGGCTTCCTACGAGCAGTACTTC.

This sequence joins TRBV5-4 and TRBJ2-3; 8 bases line up with TRBD2. CDR1 is SGHNT and CDR2 is YYREEE in the germline V gene (reference sequence). The CDR3 sequence is 16 residues long. V shed 4 bases, J shed 3 bases, and the junction held 10 bases outside the gene matches. The CDR3 region has the DNA TGTGCCAGCAGCCCTGGTGGCAGCGGGAGAACAGATACGCAGTATTTT. As protein: CASSPGGSGRTDTQYF.

J is TRBJ1-1 and V is TRBV15, with 8 bases identical to TRBD1. The CDR3 has 15 residues. With 3 bases clipped from V and 3 bases from J, the junction kept 6 bases outside the gene matches. Per germline, CDR1 LNHNV and CDR2 YYDKDF (reference sequence). CDR3 DNA: TGTGCCACCAGCAGCTTCCAGGGGGCAGACACTGAAGCTTTCTTT. This codes for CATSSFQGADTEAFF.

This clone has more than one count but fewer than ten. The chain links TRBV28 to TRBJ1-4; D might be TRBD1 (6 bases). This CDR3 has 13 residues. Germline V gene sequence: CDR1 MDHEN, CDR2 SYDVKM. Between the trimmed V and J ends, which lost 7 bases and 8 bases, there was a span of 14 bases. The CDR3 coding sequence is TGTGCCAGCACCTCGGGACAACCCGAAAAACTGTTTTTT. Residues: CASTSGQPEKLFF.

The sample holds a few counts of this clone. The rearrangement joins TRBV14 to TRBJ1-4; D call uncertain. Trimming pared 1 base from V and 8 bases from J, leaving 20 bases between. The CDR3 covers 17 residues. Germline V gene sequence: CDR1 SGHDN, CDR2 FVKESK. The CDR3 DNA reads TGTGCCAGCAGCCAAGTTGGTCAAAACCTGCGTGAGGAAAAACTGTTTTTT. The encoded protein is CASSQVGQNLREEKLFF. The full variable domain, completed using reference TRBV14 and TRBJ1-4, is EAGVTQFPSHSVIEKGQTVTLRCDPISGHDNLYWYRRVMGKEIKFLLHFVKESKQDESGMPNNRFLAERTGGTYSTLKVQPAELEDSGVYFCASSQVGQNLREEKLFFGSGTQLSVL.

The chain carries TRBV28 and TRBJ2-1, with 10 bases that match TRBD2. This CDR3 comprises 13 residues. Trimming took 10 bases from V and 4 from J; bases not matched to a gene: 4. The germline V gene has CDR1 MDHEN and CDR2 SYDVKM. CDR3 bases: TGTGCCATAAGGACTAGCGGATACAATGAGCAGTTCTTC. Its translation is CAIRTSGYNEQFF.

This clone occurred a few times. This sequence joins TRBV9 and TRBJ2-1; D remains ambiguous. The CDR3 has 12 residues. Germline V gene sequence: CDR1 SGDLS, CDR2 YYNGEE. Trimming pared 4 bases from V and 8 bases from J, leaving 10 bases between. CDR3 DNA sequence: TGTGCCAGCAGCCCGAACAGAGATGAGCAGTTCTTC. Translation gives CASSPNRDEQFF.